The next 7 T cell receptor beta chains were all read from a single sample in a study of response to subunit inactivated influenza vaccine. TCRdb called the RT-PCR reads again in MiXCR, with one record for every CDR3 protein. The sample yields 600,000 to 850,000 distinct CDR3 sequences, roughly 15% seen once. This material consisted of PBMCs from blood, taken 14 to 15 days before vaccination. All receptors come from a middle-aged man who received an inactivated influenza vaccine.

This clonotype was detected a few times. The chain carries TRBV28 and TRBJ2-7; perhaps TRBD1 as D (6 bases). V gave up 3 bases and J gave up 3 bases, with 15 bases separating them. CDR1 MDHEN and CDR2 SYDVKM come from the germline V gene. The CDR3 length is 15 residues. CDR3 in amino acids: CASSFLQGANYEQYF. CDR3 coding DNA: TGTGCCAGCAGTTTTTTACAGGGCGCTAACTACGAGCAGTACTTC.

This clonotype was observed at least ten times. As DNA, the CDR3 is TGTGCCAGCAGCCACATCCCGGGACAGGGCTTCCACGAGCAGTACTTC. It is translated as CASSHIPGQGFHEQYF. The chain recombines TRBV11-2 with TRBJ2-7; 9 positions agree with TRBD1. The CDR3 has 16 residues. Trimming at V came to 5 bases and at J to 5 bases, leaving 13 bases not matched to a gene. CDR1 and CDR2 from the germline V gene are SGHAT and FQNNGV.

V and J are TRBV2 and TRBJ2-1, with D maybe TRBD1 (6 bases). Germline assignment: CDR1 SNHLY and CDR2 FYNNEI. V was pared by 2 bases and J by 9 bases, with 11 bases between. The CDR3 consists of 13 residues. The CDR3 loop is CASSETGSGEQFF. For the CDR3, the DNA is TGTGCCAGCAGTGAAACAGGGAGTGGTGAGCAGTTCTTC.

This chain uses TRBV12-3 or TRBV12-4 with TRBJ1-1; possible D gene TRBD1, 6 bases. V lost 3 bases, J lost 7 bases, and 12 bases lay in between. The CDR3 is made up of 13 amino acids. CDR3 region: CASSLGPGDEAFF. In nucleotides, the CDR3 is TGTGCCAGCAGTTTGGGCCCAGGGGATGAAGCTTTCTTT.

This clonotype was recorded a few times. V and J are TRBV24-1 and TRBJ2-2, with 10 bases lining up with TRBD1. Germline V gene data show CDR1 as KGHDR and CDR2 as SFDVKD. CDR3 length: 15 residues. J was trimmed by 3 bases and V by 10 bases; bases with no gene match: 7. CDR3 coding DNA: TGTGCCACGGGACAGGGGAAATGGGACACCGGGGAGCTGTTTTTT. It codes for CATGQGKWDTGELFF.

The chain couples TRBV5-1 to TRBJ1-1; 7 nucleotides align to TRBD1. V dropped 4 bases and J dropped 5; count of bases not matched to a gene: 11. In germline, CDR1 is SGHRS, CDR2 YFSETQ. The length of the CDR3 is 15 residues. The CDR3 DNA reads TGCGCCAGCAGCCCACAGGGGCTCAGAGGGACTGAAGCTTTCTTT. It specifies CASSPQGLRGTEAFF.

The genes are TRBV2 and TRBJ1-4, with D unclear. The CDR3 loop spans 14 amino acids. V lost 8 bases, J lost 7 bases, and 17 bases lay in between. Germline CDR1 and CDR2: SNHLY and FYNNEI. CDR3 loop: CASRSQSEGEKLFF. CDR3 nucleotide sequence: TGTGCCAGCCGATCGCAATCGGAGGGTGAAAAACTGTTTTTT.